This T cell receptor beta chain emerged from a study of T-cell memory formation after mild COVID-19. Overall study context: TCR clusters were mostly confined to one donor each. Study results and limitations: The CD4+ clones that contracted clustered mainly within CM and EM, and the CD8+ clones concentrated in EMRA. The second-wave clones peaking on day 37 were not confirmed as SARS-CoV-2-specific.

After removal of 7 bases from V and 4 bases from J, the junction contained 6 bases not matched to a gene. This CDR3 region has 14 residues. Germline lookup yields CDR1 MGHRA and CDR2 YSYEKL. Concerning this clonotype itself: Its antigen is not identified.

5'RACE, which relied on constant-segment primers, yielded TCR alpha and TCR beta cDNA libraries carrying sample barcodes and UMIs. TCRdb itself ran the 5' RACE reads through MiXCR, one entry per CDR3 protein. The table has some 290,000 distinct CDR3 sequences, around 16% seen once. Sequenced sample: PBMCs or a T cell subset sorted from them (not recorded which). The sequence was collected from a man in his late teens or twenties who had mild COVID-19 (a few samples of this study predate the infection). Cell type and time point are not known. V is TRBV4-1 and J is TRBJ2-1, with 8 nucleotides matching TRBD2. CDR3 loop: CASNRGGLYNEQFF. The CDR3 region has the DNA TGCGCCAGCAATCGGGGGGGCCTTTACAATGAGCAGTTCTTC.